This is a list of T cell receptor beta chains from one sample in a study of regulatory T cells in long-lasting Graves disease. One entry per CDR3 protein, called by TCRdb with MiXCR from the multiplex PCR reads. Seen here are 500,000 or so distinct CDR3 sequences, approximately 15% observed once, and the top ten hold roughly 15%. This same sample was also taken into another study, of T cells in Graves' hyperthyroidism and ophthalmopathy.

Sample: peripheral blood mononuclear cells (PBMCs), taken at new diagnosis, from a patient treated with antithyroid drugs. The receptors derive from a woman in her 50s with Graves disease. The CDR3 runs from the conserved cysteine through the conserved F or W. A D gene is named only where the DNA matches it firmly. Only some rows state a clone size, as once, few, many or a class for expanded clones.

J gene: TRBJ1-5; clone size: NA; V gene: TRBV4-1; D gene: TRBD1; CDR3 protein: CASSRSRDRAINQPQHF; CDR3 DNA: TGCGCCAGCAGCCGAAGCCGGGACAGGGCGATCAATCAGCCCCAGCATTTT
J gene: TRBJ1-2; clone size: NA; V gene: TRBV4-1; D gene: NA; CDR3 protein: CASSQDATGNYGCTF; CDR3 DNA: TGCGCCAGCAGCCAAGATGCCACAGGAAACTATGGCTGCACCTTC
J gene: TRBJ2-5; clone size: many; V gene: TRBV7-9; D gene: TRBD1; CDR3 protein: CASSPRYTGASETQYF; CDR3 DNA: TGTGCCAGCAGCCCAAGATACACAGGGGCCTCTGAGACCCAGTACTTC
J gene: TRBJ1-1; clone size: many; V gene: TRBV28; D gene: TRBD1; CDR3 protein: CASRDRGSTEAFF; CDR3 DNA: TGTGCCAGCAGGGACAGGGGGTCCACTGAAGCTTTCTTT
J gene: TRBJ1-3; clone size: many; V gene: TRBV12-3/TRBV12-4; D gene: NA; CDR3 protein: CASSISGNTIYF; CDR3 DNA: TGTGCCAGCAGTATAAGTGGAAACACCATATATTTT
J gene: TRBJ1-1; clone size: many; V gene: TRBV3-1; D gene: NA; CDR3 protein: CASSQVFSGFVAEAFF; CDR3 DNA: TGTGCCAGCAGCCAAGTTTTTTCAGGGTTTGTCGCTGAAGCTTTCTTT
J gene: TRBJ1-2; clone size: many; V gene: TRBV20-1; D gene: NA; CDR3 protein: CSATGGVGKNYGYTF; CDR3 DNA: TGCAGTGCCACTGGGGGGGTGGGGAAAAACTATGGCTACACCTTC
J gene: TRBJ1-5; clone size: many; V gene: TRBV7-2; D gene: NA; CDR3 protein: CASSLDPGQPQHF; CDR3 DNA: TGTGCCAGCAGCTTAGATCCGGGTCAGCCCCAGCATTTT
J gene: TRBJ2-3; clone size: many; V gene: TRBV6-1; D gene: TRBD2; CDR3 protein: CASSESGRTTDTQYF; CDR3 DNA: TGTGCCAGCAGTGAAAGCGGGAGGACCACAGATACGCAGTATTTT
J gene: TRBJ2-7; clone size: many; V gene: TRBV14; D gene: NA; CDR3 protein: CASSQEITRSSYEQYF; CDR3 DNA: TGTGCCAGCAGCCAAGAAATAACTAGGAGCTCCTACGAGCAGTACTTC
J gene: TRBJ2-7; clone size: many; V gene: TRBV7-2; D gene: TRBD2; CDR3 protein: CASSFASGPYSYEQYF; CDR3 DNA: TGTGCCAGCAGCTTTGCTAGCGGCCCTTACTCCTACGAGCAGTACTTC
J gene: TRBJ1-5; clone size: many; V gene: TRBV30; D gene: TRBD1; CDR3 protein: CAWDRGFTSNQPQHF; CDR3 DNA: TGTGCCTGGGACAGGGGCTTTACAAGCAATCAGCCCCAGCATTTT
J gene: TRBJ2-1; clone size: few; V gene: TRBV10-3; D gene: TRBD1; CDR3 protein: CAITHDRGQGNEQFF; CDR3 DNA: TGTGCCATCACCCACGACAGGGGGCAGGGGAATGAGCAGTTCTTC
J gene: TRBJ2-7; clone size: once; V gene: TRBV27; D gene: NA; CDR3 protein: CASVLSRYEQYF; CDR3 DNA: TGTGCCAGCGTTCTAAGTCGGTACGAGCAGTACTTC
J gene: TRBJ2-7; clone size: many; V gene: TRBV3-1; D gene: TRBD2; CDR3 protein: CASSQGRLAEYEQYF; CDR3 DNA: TGTGCCAGCAGCCAAGGTAGACTAGCGGAGTACGAGCAGTACTTC
J gene: TRBJ2-5; clone size: many; V gene: TRBV2; D gene: NA; CDR3 protein: CASSEDPRGYQETQYF; CDR3 DNA: TGTGCCAGCAGTGAAGACCCAAGGGGGTACCAAGAGACCCAGTACTTC
J gene: TRBJ2-7; clone size: many; V gene: TRBV30; D gene: NA; CDR3 protein: CAWNGGLLSYEQYF; CDR3 DNA: TGTGCCTGGAATGGGGGACTCCTCTCCTACGAGCAGTACTTC
J gene: TRBJ1-4; clone size: many; V gene: TRBV9; D gene: NA; CDR3 protein: CASSGVATNEKLFF; CDR3 DNA: TGTGCCAGCAGCGGGGTCGCAACTAATGAAAAACTGTTTTTT
J gene: TRBJ1-4; clone size: many; V gene: TRBV12-3/TRBV12-4; D gene: NA; CDR3 protein: CASSLDMGDVPINEKLFF; CDR3 DNA: TGTGCCAGCAGTTTAGACATGGGGGACGTCCCAATTAATGAAAAACTGTTTTTT
J gene: TRBJ2-1; clone size: many; V gene: TRBV20-1; D gene: TRBD2; CDR3 protein: CSGLRLAGYNEQFF; CDR3 DNA: TGCAGCGGACTCCGACTAGCGGGATACAATGAGCAGTTCTTC
J gene: TRBJ1-1; clone size: many; V gene: TRBV30; D gene: NA; CDR3 protein: CAWSTRGGNTEAFF; CDR3 DNA: TGTGCCTGGAGTACAAGGGGGGGTAACACTGAAGCTTTCTTT
J gene: TRBJ2-1; clone size: NA; V gene: TRBV7-9; D gene: TRBD1; CDR3 protein: CASSLMNVGAQGAKNEQFF; CDR3 DNA: TGTGCCAGCAGCTTAATGAACGTAGGGGCACAGGGGGCTAAGAATGAGCAGTTCTTC
J gene: TRBJ1-5; clone size: few; V gene: TRBV5-6; D gene: TRBD1; CDR3 protein: CASSGWTGSNQPQHF; CDR3 DNA: TGTGCCAGCAGCGGATGGACAGGGAGCAATCAGCCCCAGCATTTT
J gene: TRBJ2-2; clone size: many; V gene: TRBV2; D gene: NA; CDR3 protein: CASSKLVNTGELFF; CDR3 DNA: TGTGCCAGCAGCAAGTTGGTTAACACCGGGGAGCTGTTTTTT
J gene: TRBJ2-5; clone size: many; V gene: TRBV11-2; D gene: NA; CDR3 protein: CASSLDGRGLETQYF; CDR3 DNA: TGTGCCAGCAGCTTAGATGGCCGGGGGCTAGAGACCCAGTACTTC